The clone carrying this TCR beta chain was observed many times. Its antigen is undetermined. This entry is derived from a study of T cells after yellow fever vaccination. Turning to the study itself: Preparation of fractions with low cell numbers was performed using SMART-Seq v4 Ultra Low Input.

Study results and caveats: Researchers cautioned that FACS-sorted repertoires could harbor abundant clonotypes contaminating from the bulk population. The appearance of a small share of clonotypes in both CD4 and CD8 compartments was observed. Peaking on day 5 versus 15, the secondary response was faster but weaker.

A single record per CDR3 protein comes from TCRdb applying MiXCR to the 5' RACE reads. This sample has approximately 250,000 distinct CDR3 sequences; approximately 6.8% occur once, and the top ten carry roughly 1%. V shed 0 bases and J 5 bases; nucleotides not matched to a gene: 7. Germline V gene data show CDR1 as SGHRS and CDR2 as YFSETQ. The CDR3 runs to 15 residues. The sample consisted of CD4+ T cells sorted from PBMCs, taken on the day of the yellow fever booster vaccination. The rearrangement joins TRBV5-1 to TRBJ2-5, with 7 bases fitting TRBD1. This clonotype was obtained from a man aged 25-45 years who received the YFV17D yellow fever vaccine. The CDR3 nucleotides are TGCGCCAGCAGCTTGGCCGGACAGGCGAGGGAGACCCAGTACTTC. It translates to CASSLAGQARETQYF.